The next 22 T cell receptor beta chains were all read from a single sample in a study of cytomegalovirus exposure and HLA in healthy donors. Amplification used 60 Vbeta primers and 13 Jbeta primers. The protocol was immunoSEQ multiplex PCR, while the TCRdb copy is restricted to in-frame clones and leaves out a portion. The repertoire holds 120,000 to 150,000 clones, with around three quarters as singletons. Material for sequencing was PBMCs. The receptors originated from a man aged 40-50 years in good health and CMV-seropositive.

V and J are TRBV5-6 and TRBJ1-2; weak D call: TRBD1 (6 bases). Germline V CDR1 and CDR2: SGHDT, YYEEEE. The CDR3 spans 16 residues. Deletions cut 3 bases from V and 8 bases from J, with 23 bases between. The CDR3 region is CASSSTLQGPSWGYTF. CDR3 DNA: TGTGCCAGCAGCTCAACTCTACAGGGACCTTCTTGGGGCTACACCTTC.

The chain combines TRBV7-2 with TRBJ2-1; D gene uncertain. Trimming took off 5 bases at V and 4 bases at J, with 6 bases between the two ends. Germline V lookup: CDR1 SGHTA, CDR2 FQGNSA. There are 12 residues in the CDR3. The CDR3 DNA follows: TGTGCCAGCAGCCCGCAGTACAATGAGCAGTTCTTC. Translation gives CASSPQYNEQFF.

This rearrangement joins TRBV4-3 to TRBJ1-2; D is uncertain. Trimming shortened V by 0 bases and J by 0 bases, and 14 bases separated the two germline ends. The germline gives CDR1 LGHNA, CDR2 YSLEER. CDR3 length: 17 amino acids. The CDR3 protein is CASSQEVGRLANYGYTF. CDR3 sequence (DNA): TGCGCCAGCAGCCAAGAGGTCGGCAGGTTAGCTAACTATGGCTACACCTTC.

The chain couples TRBV29-1 to TRBJ2-7; 7 bases are shared with TRBD2. V lost 7 bases, J lost 6 bases, and 15 bases stayed unmatched. Germline values: CDR1 SQVTM, CDR2 ANQGSEA. The CDR3 contains 14 residues. CDR3 sequence (DNA): TGCAGCGCCCTAGGGGCGGGAGTATCAGGCGAGCAGTACTTC. Translating it yields CSALGAGVSGEQYF.

The sample holds a few counts of this clone. The V gene is TRBV5-1, the J gene TRBJ2-2; D is perhaps TRBD2 (6 bases). Trimming stripped 4 bases from V and 4 bases from J, with 17 bases between. The CDR3 sequence is 16 residues long. Germline lookup yields CDR1 SGHRS and CDR2 YFSETQ. In nucleotides, the CDR3 is TGCGCCAGCAGCCCACCTTCTGGAGGGATCACCGGGGAGCTGTTTTTT. Amino acid sequence: CASSPPSGGITGELFF.

This clone was seen once. V and J are TRBV6-6 and TRBJ1-4; the D is unclear. The germline gives CDR1 MNHNY, CDR2 SVGAGI (reference sequence). V shed 2 bases and J shed 5 bases, with 9 bases lying between them. CDR3 size: 14 residues. Written as DNA, the CDR3 is TGTGCCAGCAGTTACGGAATCGGGAATGAAAAACTGTTTTTT. It encodes CASSYGIGNEKLFF.

The chain links TRBV11-2 to TRBJ2-7; unclear D gene. With 5 bases removed from V and 0 bases from J, the gap between germline ends came to 11 bases. Per germline, CDR1 SGHAT and CDR2 FQNNGV. This CDR3 is 14 amino acids long. CDR3 DNA sequence: TGTGCCAGCAGCCTGACCGACTCCTCCTACGAGCAGTACTTC. This gives the protein CASSLTDSSYEQYF.

V usage is TRBV29-1 and J usage is TRBJ2-7, with TRBD2 matching 10 bases. CDR3 length: 19 amino acids. Per germline, CDR1 SQVTM and CDR2 ANQGSEA. Germline trimming cut 1 base from V and 0 bases from J; bases unmatched to any gene: 15. The CDR3 DNA reads TGCAGCGTTGAAGTGCGTGGGGCTAGCGGGGGCGAACTCTCCTACGAGCAGTACTTC. Translation gives CSVEVRGASGGELSYEQYF.

This chain connects TRBV19 to TRBJ2-1; 8 bases map to TRBD1. The V segment lost 7 bases and the J segment 0 bases; nucleotides outside the gene matches: 5. This CDR3 has 15 residues. Germline V gives CDR1 LNHDA, CDR2 SQIVND (reference sequence). The CDR3 region is CASIPDRGSYNEQFF. The CDR3, as DNA: TGTGCCAGTATCCCAGACAGGGGCTCCTACAATGAGCAGTTCTTC.

This chain uses TRBV29-1 with TRBJ2-1; 12 positions match TRBD2. V gave up 3 bases and J gave up 15 bases; unmatched junction bases: 9. This CDR3 has 13 amino acids. Germline V gives CDR1 SQVTM, CDR2 ANQGSEA. CDR3 residues: CSVETSGGLRAFF. In DNA form, the CDR3 reads TGCAGCGTTGAGACTAGCGGGGGTCTCAGGGCGTTCTTC.

J is TRBJ2-1 and V is TRBV4-3, with TRBD2 identical over 9 bases. V lost 0 bases, J lost 5 bases, and 8 bases stayed unmatched. The germline CDR1 and CDR2 sequences are LGHNA and YSLEER. The length of the CDR3 is 17 residues. For the CDR3, the DNA is TGCGCCAGCAGCCAAGACTTAAGCGGGAGGTTGGACAATGAGCAGTTCTTC. Translated, it gives CASSQDLSGRLDNEQFF.

This chain joins TRBV10-3 and TRBJ2-1; D remains unclear. Germline-derived CDR1 and CDR2 are ENHRY and SYGVKD. Trimming shortened V by 5 bases and J by 5 bases, and 16 bases separated the two germline ends. The CDR3 is 15 amino acids. CDR3 residues: CAISPSGSLNNEQFF. The CDR3 DNA follows: TGTGCCATCAGTCCCTCCGGGTCCCTCAACAATGAGCAGTTCTTC.

V and J are TRBV4-3 and TRBJ1-4; D is perhaps TRBD1 (6 bases). Trimming took off 6 bases at V and 4 bases at J, with 15 bases between the two ends. The V gene's germline CDR1 is LGHNA and CDR2 YSLEER. This CDR3 contains 15 residues. The CDR3, as DNA: TGCGCCAGCAGAAAGCGGGGGACATATAATGAAAAACTGTTTTTT. Amino acids: CASRKRGTYNEKLFF.

The rearrangement uses TRBV5-1 and TRBJ2-2, with 8 bases that match TRBD1. The CDR3 is 15 residues long. Germline assignment: CDR1 SGHRS and CDR2 YFSETQ. V lost 5 bases and J lost 1; bases outside the gene matches: 4. This CDR3 reads CASSKDRVNTGELFF. CDR3 nucleotides: TGCGCCAGCAGTAAGGACAGGGTGAACACCGGGGAGCTGTTTTTT.

The chain carries TRBV7-9 and TRBJ1-3; D is uncertain. Germline loops: CDR1 SEHNR, CDR2 FQNEAQ (reference sequence). V gave up 2 bases and J gave up 0 bases, with 14 bases separating them. The CDR3 length is 17 residues. The CDR3 DNA reads as TGTGCCAGCAGCTTATATGAGGCGGTTCCCTCTGGAAACACCATATATTTT. As protein: CASSLYEAVPSGNTIYF.

This clone was detected only a few times. The gene calls are TRBV27 and TRBJ2-3; weak D call: TRBD1 (6 bases). The CDR3 runs 13 residues. The V and J ends lost 5 bases and 6 bases respectively, with 12 bases between them. Germline loops: CDR1 MNHEY, CDR2 SMNVEV (reference sequence). CDR3 loop: CASSLVRGDTQYF. DNA of the CDR3: TGTGCCAGCAGTCTAGTCAGGGGTGATACGCAGTATTTT.

The chain joins TRBV7-2 to TRBJ2-7, with 12 positions matching TRBD2. J lost 3 bases, V lost 4 bases, and 1 base had no gene match. The CDR3 has 14 amino acids. The germline V gene encodes CDR1 SGHTA and CDR2 FQGNSA. CDR3 in amino acids: CASSSSGGDYEQYF. The CDR3 DNA follows: TGTGCCAGCAGCTCTAGCGGGGGGGACTACGAGCAGTACTTC.

The chain uses TRBV30 and TRBJ2-5; tentative D call: TRBD2 (5 bases). The DNA end lines up better with TRBJ2-7; the J call may be wrong. CDR3 length: 13 amino acids. CDR1 is GTSNPN, CDR2 SVGIG, per germline (reference sequence). The CDR3 loop reads CAWSGLAVHEQYF. In DNA, the CDR3 is TGTGCCTGGAGTGGGCTAGCAGTACACGAGCAGTACTTC.

The rearrangement links TRBV4-3 to TRBJ2-7; possible D gene TRBD1, 5 bases. Germline lookup yields CDR1 LGHNA and CDR2 YSLEER. The CDR3 is made up of 15 amino acids. V lost 1 base, J lost 5 bases, and 15 bases lay in between. The CDR3 sequence: CASSQVWQGSDEQYF. Here the CDR3 DNA reads TGCGCCAGCAGCCAAGTGTGGCAGGGCAGTGACGAGCAGTACTTC.

J is TRBJ2-5 and V is TRBV4-2, with D possibly TRBD2 on 7 matching bases. Germline CDR1 and CDR2: LGHNA and YNFKEQ. V was shortened by 0 bases and J by 4 bases, with 24 bases between the two germline ends. This CDR3 spans 19 amino acids. DNA for the CDR3: TGTGCCAGCAGCCAAGAAGTCGGAGGGGGGGGCCTGCTGGGAGAGACCCAGTACTTC. It is translated as CASSQEVGGGGLLGETQYF.

This chain uses TRBV5-1 with TRBJ2-2; D unclear. The CDR3 has 14 amino acids. V dropped 4 bases and J dropped 2 bases, with 9 bases sitting between them. The V gene's germline CDR1 is SGHRS and CDR2 YFSETQ. CDR3 DNA sequence: TGCGCCAGCAGCAAACTCCCTAACACCGGGGAGCTGTTTTTT. The encoded protein is CASSKLPNTGELFF.

The chain links TRBV4-2 to TRBJ1-2; possible D gene TRBD1, 5 bases. Germline V gene data show CDR1 as LGHNA and CDR2 as YNFKEQ. Trimming removed 1 base at V and 0 bases at J, with 21 bases between. CDR3 size: 19 residues. The CDR3, as DNA: TGTGCCAGCAGCCAAGCCCCTTCCCTTGGACCGACAGCTAACTATGGCTACACCTTC. Residues: CASSQAPSLGPTANYGYTF.